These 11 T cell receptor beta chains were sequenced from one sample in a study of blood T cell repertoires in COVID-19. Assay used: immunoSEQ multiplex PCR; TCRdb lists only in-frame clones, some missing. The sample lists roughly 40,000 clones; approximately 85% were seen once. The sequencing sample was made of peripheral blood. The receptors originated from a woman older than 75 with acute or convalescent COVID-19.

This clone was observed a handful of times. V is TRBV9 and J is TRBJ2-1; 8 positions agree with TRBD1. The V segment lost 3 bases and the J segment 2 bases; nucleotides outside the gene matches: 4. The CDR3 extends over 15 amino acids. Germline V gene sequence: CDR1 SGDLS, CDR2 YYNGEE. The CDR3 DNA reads TGTGCCAGCAGCGCCCGGGACAGGACCTACAATGAGCAGTTCTTC. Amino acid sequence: CASSARDRTYNEQFF. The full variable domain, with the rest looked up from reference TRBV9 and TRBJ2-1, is DSGVTQTPKHLITATGQRVTLRCSPRSGDLSVYWYQQSLDQGLQFLIQYYNGEERAKGNILERFSAQQFPDLHSELNLSSLELGDSALYFCASSARDRTYNEQFFGPGTRLTVL.

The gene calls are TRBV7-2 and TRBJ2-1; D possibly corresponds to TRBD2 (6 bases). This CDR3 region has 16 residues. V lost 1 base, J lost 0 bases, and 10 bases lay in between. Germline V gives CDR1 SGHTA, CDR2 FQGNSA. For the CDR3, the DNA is TGTGCCAGCAGCTTAGTCGGGAGAGGCTCCTACAATGAGCAGTTCTTC. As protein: CASSLVGRGSYNEQFF.

CDR3 bases: TGTGCCATCAGTGAACTCGGCGAGCAGTACTTC. Protein product: CAISELGEQYF. The V and J genes are TRBV10-3 and TRBJ2-7; unclear D gene. The CDR3 runs 11 residues. V was clipped by 3 bases and J by 6 bases, with 6 bases between them. Germline loops: CDR1 ENHRY, CDR2 SYGVKD.

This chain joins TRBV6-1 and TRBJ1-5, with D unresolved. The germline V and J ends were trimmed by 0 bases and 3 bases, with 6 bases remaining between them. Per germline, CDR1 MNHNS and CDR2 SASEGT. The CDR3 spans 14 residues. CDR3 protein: CASSEASFNQPQHF. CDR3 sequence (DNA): TGTGCCAGCAGTGAAGCCTCGTTCAATCAGCCCCAGCATTTT.

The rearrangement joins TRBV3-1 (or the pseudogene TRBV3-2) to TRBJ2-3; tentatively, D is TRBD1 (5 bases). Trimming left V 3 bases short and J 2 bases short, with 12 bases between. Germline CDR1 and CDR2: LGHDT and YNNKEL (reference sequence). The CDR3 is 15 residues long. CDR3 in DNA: TGTGCCAGCAGCCATGACAGCGCGAACACAGATACGCAGTATTTT. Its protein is CASSHDSANTDTQYF.

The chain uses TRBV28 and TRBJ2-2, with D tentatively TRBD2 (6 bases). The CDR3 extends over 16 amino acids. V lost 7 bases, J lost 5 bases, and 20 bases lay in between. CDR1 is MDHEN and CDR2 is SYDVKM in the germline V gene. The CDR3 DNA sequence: TGTGCCAGCATCGGATCGGAGGGCTTGAGGACCGGGGAGCTGTTTTTT. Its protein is CASIGSEGLRTGELFF.

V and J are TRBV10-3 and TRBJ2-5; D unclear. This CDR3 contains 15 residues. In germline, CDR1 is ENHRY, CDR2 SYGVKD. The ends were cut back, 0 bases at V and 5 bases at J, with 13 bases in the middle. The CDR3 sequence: CAISESDAPGETQYF. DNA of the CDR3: TGTGCCATCAGTGAGTCCGACGCCCCCGGGGAGACCCAGTACTTC.

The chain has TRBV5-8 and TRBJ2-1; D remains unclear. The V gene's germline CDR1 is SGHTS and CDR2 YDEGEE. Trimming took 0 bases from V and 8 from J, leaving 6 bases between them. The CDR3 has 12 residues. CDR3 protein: CASSLVRYEQFF. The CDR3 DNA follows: TGTGCCAGCAGCTTGGTGCGCTATGAGCAGTTCTTC. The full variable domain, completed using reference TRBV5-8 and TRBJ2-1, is EAGVTQSPTHLIKTRGQQATLRCSPISGHTSVYWYQQALGLGLQFLLWYDEGEERNRGNFPPRFSGRQFPNYSSELNVNALELEDSALYLCASSLVRYEQFFGPGTRLTVL.

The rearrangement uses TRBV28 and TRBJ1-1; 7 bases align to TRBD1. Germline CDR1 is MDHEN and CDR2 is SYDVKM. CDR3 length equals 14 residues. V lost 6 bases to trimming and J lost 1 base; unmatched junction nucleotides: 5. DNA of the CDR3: TGTGCCAGCAGATCGGGACAGCCGAACACTGAAGCTTTCTTT. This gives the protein CASRSGQPNTEAFF. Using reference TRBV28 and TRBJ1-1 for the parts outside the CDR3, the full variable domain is DVKVTQSSRYLVKRTGEKVFLECVQDMDHENMFWYRQDPGLGLRLIYFSYDVKMKEKGDIPEGYSVSREKKERFSLILESASTNQTSMYLCASRSGQPNTEAFFGQGTRLTVV.

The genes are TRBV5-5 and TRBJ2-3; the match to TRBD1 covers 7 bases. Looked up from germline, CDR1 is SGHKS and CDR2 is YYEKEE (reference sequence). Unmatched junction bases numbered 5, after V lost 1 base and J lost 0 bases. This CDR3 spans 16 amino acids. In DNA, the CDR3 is TGTGCCAGCAGCTTGATACGACAGGGCAGCACAGATACGCAGTATTTT. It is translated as CASSLIRQGSTDTQYF.

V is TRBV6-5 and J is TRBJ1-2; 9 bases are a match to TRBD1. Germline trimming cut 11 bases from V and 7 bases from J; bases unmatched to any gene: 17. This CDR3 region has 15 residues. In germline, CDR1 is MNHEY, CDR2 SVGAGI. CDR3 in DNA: TGTGCCTCAGGACAGGGGTCGACGCTATTTCGTGGCTACACCTTC. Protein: CASGQGSTLFRGYTF.